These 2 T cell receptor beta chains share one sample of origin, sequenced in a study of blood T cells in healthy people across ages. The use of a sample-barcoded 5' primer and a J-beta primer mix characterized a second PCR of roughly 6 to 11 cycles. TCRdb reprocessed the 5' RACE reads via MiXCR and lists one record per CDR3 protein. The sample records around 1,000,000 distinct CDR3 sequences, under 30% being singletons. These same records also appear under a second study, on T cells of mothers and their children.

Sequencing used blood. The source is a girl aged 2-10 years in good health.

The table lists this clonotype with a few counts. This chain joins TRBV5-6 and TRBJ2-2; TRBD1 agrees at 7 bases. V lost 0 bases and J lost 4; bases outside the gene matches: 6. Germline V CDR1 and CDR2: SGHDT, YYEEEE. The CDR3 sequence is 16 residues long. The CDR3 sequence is CASSLVMTGITGELFF. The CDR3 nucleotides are TGTGCCAGCAGCTTGGTCATGACAGGGATCACCGGGGAGCTGTTTTTT.

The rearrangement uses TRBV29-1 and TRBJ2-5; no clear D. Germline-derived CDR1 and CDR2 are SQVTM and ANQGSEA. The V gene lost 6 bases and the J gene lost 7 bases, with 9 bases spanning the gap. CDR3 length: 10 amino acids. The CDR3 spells CSVLSGTQYF. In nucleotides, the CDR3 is TGCAGCGTACTCAGTGGGACCCAGTACTTC. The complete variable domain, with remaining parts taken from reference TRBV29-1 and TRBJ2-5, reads SAVISQKPSRDICQRGTSLTIQCQVDSQVTMMFWYRQQPGQSLTLIATANQGSEATYESGFVIDKFPISRPNLTFSTLTVSNMSPEDSSIYLCSVLSGTQYFGPGTRLLVL.